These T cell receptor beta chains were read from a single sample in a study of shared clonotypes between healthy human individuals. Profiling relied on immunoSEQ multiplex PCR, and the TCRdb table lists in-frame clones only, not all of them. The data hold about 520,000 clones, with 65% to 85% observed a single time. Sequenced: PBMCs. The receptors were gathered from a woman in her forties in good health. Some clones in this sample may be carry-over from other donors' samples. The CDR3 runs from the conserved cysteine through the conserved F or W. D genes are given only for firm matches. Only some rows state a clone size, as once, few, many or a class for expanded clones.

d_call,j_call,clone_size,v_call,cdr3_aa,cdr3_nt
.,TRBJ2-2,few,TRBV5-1,CASSLWGSGELFF,TGCGCCAGCAGCTTGTGGGGAAGCGGGGAGCTGTTTTTT
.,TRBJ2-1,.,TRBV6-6,CASSPEGGEQFF,TGTGCCAGCAGTCCAGAGGGGGGTGAGCAGTTCTTC
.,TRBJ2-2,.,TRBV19,CASSNQGWDTGELFF,TGTGCCAGTAGTAACCAGGGTTGGGACACCGGGGAGCTGTTTTTT
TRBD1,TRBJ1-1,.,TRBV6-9,CASSYWGQPNTEAFF,TGTGCCAGCAGTTATTGGGGACAGCCGAACACTGAAGCTTTCTTT
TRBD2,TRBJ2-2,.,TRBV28,CASETRGGIDGELFF,TGTGCCAGCGAGACCCGGGGGGGGATTGACGGGGAGCTGTTTTTT
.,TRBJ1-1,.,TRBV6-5,CASSSGGLNTEAFF,TGTGCCAGCAGTTCCGGCGGATTGAACACTGAAGCTTTCTTT
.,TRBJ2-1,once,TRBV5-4,CASSYTGRSYNEQFF,TGTGCCAGCAGCTACACCGGACGCTCCTACAATGAGCAGTTCTTC
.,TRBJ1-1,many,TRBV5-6,CASSLIRANTEAFF,TGTGCCAGCAGCTTAATCAGGGCGAACACTGAAGCTTTCTTT
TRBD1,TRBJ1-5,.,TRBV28,CASSTRTGGGQPQHF,TGTGCCAGCAGTACCCGGACAGGGGGCGGCCAGCCCCAGCATTTT
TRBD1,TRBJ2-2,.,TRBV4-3,CASSAQGEVSGELFF,TGCGCCAGCAGCGCGCAGGGGGAAGTTAGCGGGGAGCTGTTTTTT
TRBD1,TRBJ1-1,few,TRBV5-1,CASSLGTGDGLKNTEAFF,TGCGCCAGCAGCTTAGGGACAGGGGATGGGTTAAAGAACACTGAAGCTTTCTTT
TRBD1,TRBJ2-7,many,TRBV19,CASSPQDRAGEQYF,TGTGCCAGTAGCCCACAGGACAGGGCCGGCGAGCAGTACTTC
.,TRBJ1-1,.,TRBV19,CASSIGGPLMNTEAFF,TGTGCCAGTAGTATCGGAGGGCCGCTGATGAACACTGAAGCTTTCTTT
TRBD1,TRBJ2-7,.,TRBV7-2,CASSLEAGGYEQYF,TGTGCCAGCAGCTTAGAGGCAGGGGGCTACGAGCAGTACTTC
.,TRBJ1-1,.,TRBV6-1,CASNAAWKTEAFF,TGTGCCAGCAATGCGGCGTGGAAGACTGAAGCTTTCTTT
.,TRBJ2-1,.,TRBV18,CASSPPSLDNEQFF,TGTGCCAGCTCACCACCCAGTCTAGATAATGAGCAGTTCTTC
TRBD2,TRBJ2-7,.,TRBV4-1,CASSQVGGSSYEQYF,TGCGCCAGCAGCCAAGTGGGCGGGAGTTCCTACGAGCAGTACTTC
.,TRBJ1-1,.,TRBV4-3,CASSRHRMNTEAFF,TGCGCCAGCAGCCGGCACCGCATGAACACTGAAGCTTTCTTT
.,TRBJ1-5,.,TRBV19,CASSIAGRAHQPQHF,TGTGCCAGTAGTATTGCGGGCAGGGCTCACCAGCCCCAGCATTTT
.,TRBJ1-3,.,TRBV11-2,CASSPFGQSSGNTIYF,TGTGCCAGCAGCCCATTCGGACAGAGCTCTGGAAACACCATATATTTT
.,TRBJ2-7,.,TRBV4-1,CASSPQTGRSYEQYF,TGCGCCAGCAGCCCACAGACAGGGAGGTCCTACGAGCAGTACTTC
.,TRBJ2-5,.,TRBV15,CATSREAGFQETQYF,TGTGCCACCAGCAGAGAGGCGGGATTCCAAGAGACCCAGTACTTC
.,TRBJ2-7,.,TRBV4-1,CASSQELSGSVEQYF,TGCGCCAGCAGCCAAGAACTGTCAGGGTCGGTCGAGCAGTACTTC
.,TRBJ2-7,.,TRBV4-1,CASSQVKSWGGSSYEQYF,TGCGCCAGCAGCCAAGTAAAATCGTGGGGCGGAAGCTCCTACGAGCAGTACTTC
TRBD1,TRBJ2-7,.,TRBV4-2,CASSQEEGQGASEQYF,TGTGCCAGCAGCCAAGAGGAGGGACAGGGGGCATCCGAGCAGTACTTC
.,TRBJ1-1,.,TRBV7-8,CASSPIDRVNTEAFF,TGTGCCAGCAGCCCTATAGACAGAGTGAACACTGAAGCTTTCTTT
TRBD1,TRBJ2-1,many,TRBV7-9,CASSTRHRGLNNEQFF,TGTGCCAGCAGCACTAGACACAGGGGGCTCAACAATGAGCAGTTCTTC
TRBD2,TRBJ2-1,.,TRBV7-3,CASSLRASGVASYNEQFF,TGTGCCAGCAGCTTAAGGGCTAGCGGGGTCGCATCCTACAATGAGCAGTTCTTC
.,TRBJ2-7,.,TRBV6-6,CASSYMGSSAYEQYF,TGTGCCAGCAGTTATATGGGATCGTCAGCCTACGAGCAGTACTTC
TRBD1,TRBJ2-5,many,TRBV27,CASSTSTGKETQYF,TGTGCCAGCAGTACCTCGACAGGGAAAGAGACCCAGTACTTC
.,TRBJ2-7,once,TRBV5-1,CASSPDAWGSYEQYF,TGCGCCAGCAGCCCTGACGCCTGGGGCTCCTACGAGCAGTACTTC
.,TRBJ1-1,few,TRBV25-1,CASSESGTVTEAFF,TGTGCCAGCAGTGAATCTGGGACGGTCACTGAAGCTTTCTTT
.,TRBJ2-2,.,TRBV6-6,CASSYVTGAPVVF,TGTGCCAGCAGTTACGTAACAGGAGCCCCTGTTGTTTTT
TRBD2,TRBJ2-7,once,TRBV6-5,CASSYGGGRGYEQYF,TGTGCCAGCAGTTACGGCGGGGGTAGAGGCTACGAGCAGTACTTC
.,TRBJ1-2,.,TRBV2,CASSGGSGTNYGYTF,TGTGCCAGCAGTGGGGGTTCAGGGACGAACTATGGCTACACCTTC
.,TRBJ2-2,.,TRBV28,CASRTRNTGELFF,TGTGCCAGCAGAACCAGGAACACCGGGGAGCTGTTTTTT
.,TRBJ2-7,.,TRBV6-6,CASKNYGSSYEQYF,TGTGCCAGCAAAAATTACGGGAGCTCCTACGAGCAGTACTTC
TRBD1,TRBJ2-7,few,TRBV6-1,CASNPTGGYEQYF,TGTGCCAGCAACCCGACAGGGGGCTACGAGCAGTACTTC
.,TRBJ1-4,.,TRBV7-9,CASSLDRNNEKLFF,TGTGCCAGCAGCTTAGACCGGAATAATGAAAAACTGTTTTTT
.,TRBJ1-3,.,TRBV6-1,CASRMSGYGNTIYF,TGTGCCAGCAGAATGTCGGGGTATGGAAACACCATATATTTT
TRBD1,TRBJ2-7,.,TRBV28,CASPQARTGGPEQYF,TGTGCCAGCCCTCAGGCCCGGACAGGGGGGCCTGAGCAGTACTTC
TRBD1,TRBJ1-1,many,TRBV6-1,CASSAGTGALFEAFF,TGTGCCAGCAGTGCGGGGACAGGGGCCCTGTTTGAAGCTTTCTTT
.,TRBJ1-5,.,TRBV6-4,CASSPGWEESRPQHF,TGTGCCAGCAGCCCCGGGTGGGAGGAAAGTAGGCCCCAGCATTTT
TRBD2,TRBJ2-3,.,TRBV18,CASSPGLAGAGGTQYF,TGTGCCAGCTCACCGGGACTAGCGGGAGCGGGAGGTACGCAGTATTTT
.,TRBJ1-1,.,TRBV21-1,CASSKKRDLANTEAFF,TGTGCCAGCAGCAAAAAAAGGGATCTAGCGAACACTGAAGCTTTCTTT
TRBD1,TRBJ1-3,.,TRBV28,CATKPQGGSGNTIYF,TGTGCCACAAAACCCCAGGGGGGCTCTGGAAACACCATATATTTT
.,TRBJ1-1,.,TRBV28,CASSLSWTNTEAFF,TGTGCCAGCAGTTTATCATGGACGAACACTGAAGCTTTCTTT
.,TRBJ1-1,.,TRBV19,CASSGALEAFF,TGTGCCAGTAGTGGGGCCCTTGAAGCTTTCTTT
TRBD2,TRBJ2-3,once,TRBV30,CAWNTGLAGTDTQYF,TGTGCCTGGAACACGGGACTAGCGGGCACAGATACGCAGTATTTT
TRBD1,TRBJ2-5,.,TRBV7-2,CASSSRQGSETQYF,TGTGCCAGCAGCTCCCGACAGGGTTCGGAGACCCAGTACTTC
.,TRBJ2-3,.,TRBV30,CAWRARGADTQYF,TGTGCCTGGAGGGCCAGGGGTGCAGATACGCAGTATTTT
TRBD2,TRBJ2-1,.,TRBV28,CASWASGRSGYNEQFF,TGTGCCAGCTGGGCTAGCGGGAGAAGCGGCTACAATGAGCAGTTCTTC
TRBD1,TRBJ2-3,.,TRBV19,CASGPGTGITDTQYF,TGTGCCAGTGGGCCCGGGACAGGGATAACAGATACGCAGTATTTT